The clone carrying this T cell receptor beta chain appeared a few times. The antigen is unknown. The CDR3 covers 15 residues. Germline values: CDR1 SGHTA, CDR2 FQGNSA. Trimming shortened V by 1 base and J by 3 bases, and 13 bases separated the two germline ends. PCR employed 60 Vbeta and 13 Jbeta primers. The method was immunoSEQ multiplex PCR; TCRdb's version includes in-frame clones alone and lacks a portion of them. Here the sample spans roughly 150,000 clones, roughly 70% being singletons. This sample was taken from a study of cytomegalovirus exposure and HLA in healthy donors. General study results and limits: Among the CMV-associated chains, a few were confirmed in vitro as specific for CMV antigens. Earlier results showed most TCR beta V segments being productive about 90% or about 30% of the time. The authors reported that TCR beta sequences could predict HLA-A and HLA-B alleles. These predictions were accurate for most subjects in the first cohort.

Sequenced input: PBMCs. The J gene is TRBJ2-7, the V gene TRBV7-2; D is undetermined. This TCR was sampled from a male donor in good health and CMV-seronegative. The CDR3: CASSLVSQDGYEQYF. The CDR3, as DNA: TGTGCCAGCAGCTTAGTCTCGCAGGATGGCTACGAGCAGTACTTC. The whole variable domain, remainder taken from reference TRBV7-2 and TRBJ2-7, is GAGVSQSPSNKVTEKGKDVELRCDPISGHTALYWYRQSLGQGLEFLIYFQGNSAPDKSGLPSDRFSAERTGGSVSTLTIQRTQQEDSAVYLCASSLVSQDGYEQYFGPGTRLTVT.